Listed below are T cell receptor beta chains from one sample, sequenced in a study of cytomegalovirus exposure and HLA in healthy donors. Generated by immunoSEQ multiplex PCR, the TCRdb table keeps only in-frame clones and is missing some. The sample holds 80,000 to 95,000 clones, roughly 79% seen once. Material for sequencing was PBMCs. These receptors were collected from a woman younger than 45 in good health and CMV-seronegative. Both conserved end residues are trimmed from each CDR3. Fields, in order: V gene, D gene, CDR3 protein. The D gene is left open where the match is weak.

TRBV4-1 | TRBD2 | ASRGTPSGLQETQY
TRBV30 | TRBD1 | AWRWDRGNHEQY
TRBV6-1 | - | ASSERGRGAGFTGELF
TRBV29-1 | - | SVEEGLVEAF
TRBV9 | TRBD2 | ASSAGGGTADTQY
TRBV30 | - | AWGRRRAVNTIY
TRBV29-1 | - | SVETGPIQETQY
TRBV27 | TRBD2 | ASSLSSGSRYNEQF
TRBV4-2 | - | ASSQDVGGRGLG
TRBV6-5 | - | ASSPLASSYEQY
TRBV28 | TRBD1 | ASSLERQGFNQPQH
TRBV28 | TRBD2 | ASSPGTSGSYEQY
TRBV19 | TRBD1 | ASTGTALNYGYT
TRBV28 | - | ASSSVITEAF
TRBV20-1 | - | SATGTGELF
TRBV11-1 | TRBD1 | ASSLSGTASYEQY
TRBV5-1 | - | ASSDKWGYT
TRBV18 | TRBD1 | ASSPPRTGEKLF
TRBV9 | TRBD2 | ASSVVSGGGYNEQF
TRBV20-1 | TRBD2 | SARGTREQF
TRBV2 | TRBD1 | ASRSGDRGFAGELF
TRBV7-9 | - | ASSFTGTEAF
TRBV9 | - | ASSVRTLWGPYEQY
TRBV5-1 | TRBD2 | ASSPSTSGSGELF
TRBV7-9 | TRBD1 | ASSVLRDSGVETQY
TRBV11-2 | - | ASSPNSGSSYEQY
TRBV6-1 | - | ASSEAARKNTEAF
TRBV28 | TRBD1 | ASSPTGDTEAF
TRBV7-2 | - | ASSLNTGRRETQY
TRBV28 | TRBD1 | ASRGTGGVYEQY
TRBV6-1 | TRBD2 | ASTGLAGSYEQY
TRBV28 | - | ASSPDSFYEQY
TRBV25-1 | TRBD1 | ASKRTGRLETQY
TRBV6-1 | - | ASSEVGTGLVPNEQF
TRBV9 | - | ASSPSGGTRHF
TRBV28 | - | ASSPPGMEQPQH